This T cell receptor (beta chain) was sequenced in a study of blood T cell repertoires in COVID-19. Background on the study: Specimens from acute and convalescent COVID-19 originated in the United States, Italy and Spain.

Germline values: CDR1 SNHLY, CDR2 FYNNEI. Trimming took off 5 bases at V and 3 bases at J, with 14 bases between the two ends. The CDR3 length is 15 residues. Under the authors' procedure: For nucleated cells, counts were estimated from reference gene primer amplification. Generated by immunoSEQ multiplex PCR, the TCRdb table keeps only in-frame clones and is missing some. That table furnishes V, J and clone size, whereas the DNA furnished D and trimming. The sample includes under 250,000 clones, approximately 77% of them seen just once. The V and J genes are TRBV2 and TRBJ1-5; no definite D call. Source material: peripheral blood. This receptor was identified in a woman aged 80 or older with acute or convalescent COVID-19. The CDR3 spells CASSQSREVNQPQHF. The DNA of the CDR3 is TGTGCCAGCAGTCAAAGTAGGGAGGTCAATCAGCCCCAGCATTTT.